This T cell receptor (beta chain) was profiled in a study of T-cell reconstitution after alpha-beta-depleted transplantation in children. This clonotype showed up just a few times. It was with unique molecular identifiers that the TCRbeta library was prepared. TCRdb analysed the PCR reads with MiXCR anew, one entry per CDR3 protein. The sample contains 450,000 to 600,000 distinct CDR3 sequences, approximately 16% of which appear only once. The germline gives CDR1 MGHDK, CDR2 SYGVNS. There are 13 residues in the CDR3. J gave up 6 bases and V 10 bases, and 9 bases lay outside the gene matches. This receptor was identified in a human donor who donated a stem cell graft to a child with acute lymphoblastic leukemia. Material: PBMCs from the stem cell graft donor, obtained from the stem cell graft. The chain has TRBV25-1 and TRBJ1-2; 9 bases map to TRBD1. CDR3 region: CATPGTGLNGYTF. In nucleotides, the CDR3 is TGTGCCACCCCAGGGACAGGGTTGAATGGCTACACCTTC.